A selection of T cell receptor beta chains follows, all from one sample in a study of blood T cell repertoires in COVID-19. Only in-frame clones appear in the TCRdb table, and some are missing; sequencing was by immunoSEQ multiplex PCR. The table shows 200,000 to 250,000 clones, with roughly four fifths occurring only once. The sequencing input was PBMCs or T cells enriched from blood (not recorded which). Receptor source: a man aged 60 to 75 who had recovered from COVID-19. CDR3s include the opening cysteine and the closing phenylalanine or tryptophan. D genes are given only for firm matches. Rows may omit the clone size; those that give it use once, few, many or a size class.

j_gene,v_gene,d_gene,abundance,CDR3nt,CDR3aa
TRBJ2-3,TRBV5-4,TRBD2,NA,TGTGCCAGCAGCTTGGATAGCGGGGGGCCAAACACAGATACGCAGTATTTT,CASSLDSGGPNTDTQYF
TRBJ1-2,TRBV4-2,NA,NA,TGTGCCAGCAGCCAAGAGACTTATGGCGGCTACACCTTC,CASSQETYGGYTF
TRBJ2-7,TRBV11-2,NA,NA,TGTGCCAGCAGCTTAGAGTGGGGCCGCTCCTACGAGCAGTACTTC,CASSLEWGRSYEQYF
TRBJ2-3,TRBV5-6,NA,once,TGTGCCAGCAGCCCCGGAACGCTAGCGAAAACAGATACGCAGTATTTT,CASSPGTLAKTDTQYF
TRBJ2-7,TRBV7-2,NA,NA,TGTGCCAGCAGCTTAGATAGGGGAAGCTCCTACGAGCAGTACTTC,CASSLDRGSSYEQYF
TRBJ2-7,TRBV5-1,TRBD1,NA,TGCGCCAGCAGCGGTTGGGACAGGGGGCTGGGGGAGCAGTACTTC,CASSGWDRGLGEQYF
TRBJ1-2,TRBV7-8,NA,NA,TGTGCCAGCAGCTTACACAGGGCGGACTATGGCTACACCTTC,CASSLHRADYGYTF
TRBJ1-6,TRBV7-2,NA,NA,TGTGCCAGCAGCCCGAGCTATCAGATCGGGAATTCACCCCTCCACTTT,CASSPSYQIGNSPLHF
TRBJ2-3,TRBV29-1,TRBD1,NA,TGCAGCGTTGATACCAGTCGTGTAGGGGGCAGGACAGATACGCAGTATTTT,CSVDTSRVGGRTDTQYF
TRBJ2-7,TRBV4-3,NA,NA,TGCGCCAGCAGCCAAGACTTCGTGAGGCAGGGAACCTACGAGCAGTACTTC,CASSQDFVRQGTYEQYF
TRBJ1-5,TRBV19,NA,NA,TGTGCCAGTACCGATCTGGGGCCCTTGGGGAGCAATCAGCCCCAGCATTTT,CASTDLGPLGSNQPQHF
TRBJ1-3,TRBV6-5,NA,NA,TGTGCCAGCAGAATCAGGCACGGTGGAAACACCATATATTTT,CASRIRHGGNTIYF
TRBJ2-7,TRBV5-4,NA,many,TGTGCCAGCAGCTTGGCGAGAACAGGTTCCTACGAGCAGTACTTC,CASSLARTGSYEQYF
TRBJ2-2,TRBV12-3/TRBV12-4,NA,NA,TGTGCCAGCTATAGGGGGTCCGGGGAGCTGTTTTTT,CASYRGSGELFF